The clone carrying this T cell receptor beta chain was recorded once. This sample is drawn from a study of T cell changes during pregnancy in multiple sclerosis. Germline loops: CDR1 SEHNR, CDR2 FQNEAQ (reference sequence). This CDR3 region has 15 residues. Trimming took off 2 bases at V and 9 bases at J, with 14 bases between the two ends. TCRdb's copy holds only in-frame clones and misses some; the assay was immunoSEQ multiplex PCR. The sample yields some 80,000 clones, roughly nine tenths seen once. Sequenced here: peripheral blood, sampled in the first trimester of pregnancy. The J gene is TRBJ1-6, the V gene TRBV7-9; D unclear. The source is a female donor in good health, enrolled as a control in a pregnancy study. CDR3 protein: CASSLSGSLGSPLHF. The CDR3 DNA is TGTGCCAGCAGCTTATCGGGGTCCCTTGGTTCACCCCTCCACTTT.